This TCR beta chain derives from a study of T cell responses to AZD1222 COVID-19 vaccine. Study-wide findings and caveats: With dominance at 160-218 and 743-854, vaccine-associated CD4 TCRs spanned spike. Donors were largely white British and mainly female; clonal diversity was possibly underestimated. None of the repertoires were sampled until the peak T cell response had passed.

As to this clone: Its matching antigen is unknown.

Profiled with immunoSEQ multiplex PCR; TCRdb holds only in-frame clones, not every one. The sample lists 150,000 or so clones; about nine tenths were seen once. J was trimmed by 0 bases and V by 4 bases; bases with no gene match: 2. Germline V CDR1 and CDR2: ENHRY, SYGVKD. This CDR3 contains 15 residues. The chain has TRBV10-3 and TRBJ1-4; 7 bases line up with TRBD1. Sample: peripheral blood, taken 28 days after the second AZD1222 dose. This TCR was sampled from an adult who received the AZD1222 COVID-19 vaccine. This chain's CDR3 is CAISGDSATNEKLFF. For the CDR3, the DNA is TGTGCCATCAGTGGGGACAGTGCAACTAATGAAAAACTGTTTTTT.